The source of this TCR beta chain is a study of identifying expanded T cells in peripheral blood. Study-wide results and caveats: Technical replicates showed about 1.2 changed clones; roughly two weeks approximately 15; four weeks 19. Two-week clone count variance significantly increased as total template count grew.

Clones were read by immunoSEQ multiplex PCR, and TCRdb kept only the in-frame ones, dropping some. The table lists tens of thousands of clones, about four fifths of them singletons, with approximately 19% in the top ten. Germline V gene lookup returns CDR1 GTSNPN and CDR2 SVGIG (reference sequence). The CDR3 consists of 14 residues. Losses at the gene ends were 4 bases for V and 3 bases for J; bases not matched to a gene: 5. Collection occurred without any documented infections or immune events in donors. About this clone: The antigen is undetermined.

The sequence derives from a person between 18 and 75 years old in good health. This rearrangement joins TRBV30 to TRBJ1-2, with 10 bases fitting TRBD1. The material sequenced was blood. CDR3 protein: CAWTWTGGYYGYTF. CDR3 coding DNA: TGTGCCTGGACATGGACAGGGGGTTACTATGGCTACACCTTC.